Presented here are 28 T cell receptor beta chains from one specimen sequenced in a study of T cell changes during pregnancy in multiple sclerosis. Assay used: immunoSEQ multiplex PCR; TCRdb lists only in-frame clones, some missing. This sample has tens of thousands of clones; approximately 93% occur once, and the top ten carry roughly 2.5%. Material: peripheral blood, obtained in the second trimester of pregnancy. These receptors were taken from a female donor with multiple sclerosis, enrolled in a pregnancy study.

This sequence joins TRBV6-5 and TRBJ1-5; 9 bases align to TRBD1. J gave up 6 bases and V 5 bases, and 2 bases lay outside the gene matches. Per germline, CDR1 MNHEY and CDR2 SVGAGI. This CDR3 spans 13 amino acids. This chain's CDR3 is CASSGTGLQPQHF. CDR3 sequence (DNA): TGTGCCAGCAGTGGGACAGGGCTTCAGCCCCAGCATTTT.

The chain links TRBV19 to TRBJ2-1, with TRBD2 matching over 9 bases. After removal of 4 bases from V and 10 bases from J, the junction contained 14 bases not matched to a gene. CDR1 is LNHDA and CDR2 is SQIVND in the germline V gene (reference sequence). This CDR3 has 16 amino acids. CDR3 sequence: CASSTYSSGGLSEQFF. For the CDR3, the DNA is TGTGCCAGTAGTACATATTCAAGCGGGGGGCTCTCGGAGCAGTTCTTC.

The CDR3 is CASSRDRDRDEQFF. CDR3 bases: TGTGCCAGCAGCCGGGACAGGGATCGGGATGAGCAGTTCTTC. J is TRBJ2-1 and V is TRBV11-3; 9 bases are shared with TRBD1. The CDR3 spans 14 residues. The V segment lost 5 bases and the J segment 8 bases; nucleotides outside the gene matches: 7. Germline assignment: CDR1 SGHNT and CDR2 YENEEA.

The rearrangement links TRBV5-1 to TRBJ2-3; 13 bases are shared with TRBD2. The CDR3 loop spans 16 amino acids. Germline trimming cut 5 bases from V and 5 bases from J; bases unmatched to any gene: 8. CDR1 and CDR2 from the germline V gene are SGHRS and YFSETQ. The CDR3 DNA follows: TGCGCCAGCAGTGGGCCGGGACTAGCGGGGATAGATACGCAGTATTTT. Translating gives CASSGPGLAGIDTQYF.

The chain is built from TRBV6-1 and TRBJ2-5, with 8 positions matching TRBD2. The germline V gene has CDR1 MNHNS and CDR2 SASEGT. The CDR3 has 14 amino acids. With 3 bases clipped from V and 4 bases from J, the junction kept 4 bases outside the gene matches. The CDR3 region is CASSDRGGPETQYF. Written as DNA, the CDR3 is TGTGCCAGCAGTGACCGGGGGGGTCCAGAGACCCAGTACTTC.

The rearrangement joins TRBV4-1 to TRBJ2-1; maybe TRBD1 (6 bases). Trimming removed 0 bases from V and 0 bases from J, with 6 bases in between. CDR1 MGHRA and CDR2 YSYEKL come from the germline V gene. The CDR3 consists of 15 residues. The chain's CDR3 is CASSQEGGSYNEQFF. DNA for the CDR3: TGCGCCAGCAGCCAAGAAGGGGGCTCCTACAATGAGCAGTTCTTC.

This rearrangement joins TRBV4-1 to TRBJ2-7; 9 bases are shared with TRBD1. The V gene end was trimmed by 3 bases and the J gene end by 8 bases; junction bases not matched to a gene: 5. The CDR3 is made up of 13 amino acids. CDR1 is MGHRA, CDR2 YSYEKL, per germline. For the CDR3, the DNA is TGCGCCAGCAGCCATGTCGGACAGGGGAAGCAGTACTTC. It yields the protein CASSHVGQGKQYF.

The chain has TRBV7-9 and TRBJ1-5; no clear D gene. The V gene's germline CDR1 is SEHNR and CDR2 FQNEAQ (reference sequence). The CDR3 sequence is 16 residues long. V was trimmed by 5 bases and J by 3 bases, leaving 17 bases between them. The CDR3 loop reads CASSQPLRVNNQPQHF. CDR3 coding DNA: TGTGCCAGCAGCCAACCCCTAAGAGTTAACAATCAGCCCCAGCATTTT.

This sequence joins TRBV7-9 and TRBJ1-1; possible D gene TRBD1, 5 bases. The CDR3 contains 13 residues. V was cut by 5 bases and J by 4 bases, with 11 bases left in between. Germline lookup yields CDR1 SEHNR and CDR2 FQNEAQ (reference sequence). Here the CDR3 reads CASSPPGGTEAFF. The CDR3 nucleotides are TGTGCCAGCAGCCCGCCGGGGGGCACTGAAGCTTTCTTT.

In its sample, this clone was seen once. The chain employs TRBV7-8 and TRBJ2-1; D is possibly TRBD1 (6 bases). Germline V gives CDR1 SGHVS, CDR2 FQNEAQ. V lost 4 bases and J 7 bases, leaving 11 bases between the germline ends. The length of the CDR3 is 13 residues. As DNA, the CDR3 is TGTGCCAGCAGCTCGGAAAGGGGGAATGAGCAGTTCTTC. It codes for CASSSERGNEQFF. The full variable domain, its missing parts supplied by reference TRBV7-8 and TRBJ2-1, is GAGVSQSPRYKVAKRGQDVALRCDPISGHVSLFWYQQALGQGPEFLTYFQNEAQLDKSGLPSDRFFAERPEGSVSTLKIQRTQQEDSAVYLCASSSERGNEQFFGPGTRLTVL.

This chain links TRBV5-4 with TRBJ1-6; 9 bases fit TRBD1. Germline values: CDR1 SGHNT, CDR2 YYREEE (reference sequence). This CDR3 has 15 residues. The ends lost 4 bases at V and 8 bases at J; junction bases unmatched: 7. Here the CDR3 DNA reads TGTGCCAGCAGCCTACCTGGACAGGGGCATTCACCCCTCCACTTT. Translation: CASSLPGQGHSPLHF. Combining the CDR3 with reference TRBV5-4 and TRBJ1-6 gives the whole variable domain ETGVTQSPTHLIKTRGQQVTLRCSSQSGHNTVSWYQQALGQGPQFIFQYYREEENGRGNFPPRFSGLQFPNYSSELNVNALELDDSALYLCASSLPGQGHSPLHFGNGTRLTVT.

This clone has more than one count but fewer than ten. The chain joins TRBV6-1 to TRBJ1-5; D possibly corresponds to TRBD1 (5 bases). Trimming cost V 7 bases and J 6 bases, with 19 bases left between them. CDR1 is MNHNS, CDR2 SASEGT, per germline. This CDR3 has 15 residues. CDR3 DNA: TGTGCCAGCACATCGGGAGAGGGGTCCAGTCAGCCCCAGCATTTT. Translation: CASTSGEGSSQPQHF.

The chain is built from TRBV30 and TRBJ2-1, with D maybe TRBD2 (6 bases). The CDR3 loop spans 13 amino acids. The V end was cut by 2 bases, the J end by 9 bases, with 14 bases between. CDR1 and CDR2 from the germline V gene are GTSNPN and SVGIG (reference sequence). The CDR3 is CAWSLRKGGEQFF. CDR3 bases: TGTGCCTGGAGTCTAAGAAAGGGAGGTGAGCAGTTCTTC.

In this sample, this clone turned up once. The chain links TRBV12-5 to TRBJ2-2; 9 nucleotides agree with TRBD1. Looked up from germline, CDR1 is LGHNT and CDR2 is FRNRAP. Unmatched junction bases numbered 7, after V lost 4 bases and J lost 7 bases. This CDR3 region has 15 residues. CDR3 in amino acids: CASGSGQGERGELFF. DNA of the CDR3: TGTGCTAGTGGTTCGGGACAGGGCGAACGCGGGGAGCTGTTTTTT.

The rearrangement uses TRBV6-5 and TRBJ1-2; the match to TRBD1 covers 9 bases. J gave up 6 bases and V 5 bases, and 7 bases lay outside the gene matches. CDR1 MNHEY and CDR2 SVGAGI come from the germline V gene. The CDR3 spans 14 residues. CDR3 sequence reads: CASSVLGTGNGYTF. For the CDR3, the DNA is TGTGCCAGCAGTGTCTTAGGGACAGGGAATGGCTACACCTTC.

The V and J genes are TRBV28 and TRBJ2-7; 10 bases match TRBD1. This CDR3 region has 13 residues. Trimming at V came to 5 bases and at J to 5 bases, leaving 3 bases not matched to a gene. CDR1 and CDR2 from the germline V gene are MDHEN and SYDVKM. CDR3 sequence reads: CASSIGQGDEQYF. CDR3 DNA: TGTGCCAGCAGTATCGGACAGGGGGACGAGCAGTACTTC. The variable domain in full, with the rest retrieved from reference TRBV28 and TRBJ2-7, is DVKVTQSSRYLVKRTGEKVFLECVQDMDHENMFWYRQDPGLGLRLIYFSYDVKMKEKGDIPEGYSVSREKKERFSLILESASTNQTSMYLCASSIGQGDEQYFGPGTRLTVT.

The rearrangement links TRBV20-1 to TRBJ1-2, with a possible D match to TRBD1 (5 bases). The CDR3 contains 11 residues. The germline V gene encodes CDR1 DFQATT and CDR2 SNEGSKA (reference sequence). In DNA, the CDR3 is TGCAGCGCAAGACAGTACTATGGCTACACCTTC. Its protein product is CSARQYYGYTF.

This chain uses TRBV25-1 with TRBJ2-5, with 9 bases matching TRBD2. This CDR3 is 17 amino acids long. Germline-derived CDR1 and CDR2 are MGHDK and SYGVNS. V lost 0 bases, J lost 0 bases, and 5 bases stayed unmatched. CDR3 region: CASSEYSAGGYQETQYF. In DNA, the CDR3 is TGTGCCAGCAGTGAATATAGTGCGGGGGGGTACCAAGAGACCCAGTACTTC.

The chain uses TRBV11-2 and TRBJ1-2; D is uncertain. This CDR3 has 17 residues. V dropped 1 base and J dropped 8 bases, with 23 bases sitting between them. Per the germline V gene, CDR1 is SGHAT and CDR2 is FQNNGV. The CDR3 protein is CASSLASQRTPLEGYTF. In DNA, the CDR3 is TGTGCCAGCAGCTTAGCGTCCCAGCGGACTCCTCTTGAAGGCTACACCTTC.

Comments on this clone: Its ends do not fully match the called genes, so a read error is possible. CDR3 bases: TGTGCTAGCAGCTATCCAAAGGCGGGAGCCGATGAGCAGTTCTTC. Translating gives CASSYPKAGADEQFF. The J gene is TRBJ2-1, the V gene TRBV7-9; 7 bases line up with TRBD2. Germline CDR1 and CDR2: SEHNR and FQNEAQ (reference sequence). CDR3 size: 15 residues.

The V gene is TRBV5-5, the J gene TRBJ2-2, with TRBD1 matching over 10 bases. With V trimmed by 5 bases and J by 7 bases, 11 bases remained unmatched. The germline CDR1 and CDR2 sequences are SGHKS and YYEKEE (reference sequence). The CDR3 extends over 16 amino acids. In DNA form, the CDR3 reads TGTGCCAGCAGTCCAACCCGGGGGACAGGGGTCGGGGAGCTGTTTTTT. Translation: CASSPTRGTGVGELFF.

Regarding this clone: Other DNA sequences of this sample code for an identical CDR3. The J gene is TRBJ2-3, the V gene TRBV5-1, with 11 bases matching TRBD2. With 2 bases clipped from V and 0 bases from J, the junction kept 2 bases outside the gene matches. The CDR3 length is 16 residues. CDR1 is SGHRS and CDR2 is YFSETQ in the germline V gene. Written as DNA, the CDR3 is TGCGCCAGCAGCTTCCGGACTAGCGGGAGCACAGATACGCAGTATTTT. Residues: CASSFRTSGSTDTQYF.

CDR3 in amino acids: CASESGHRTEAFF. CDR3 bases: TGTGCCAGCGAAAGTGGGCATCGCACTGAAGCTTTCTTT. The chain employs TRBV27 and TRBJ1-1; D gene unclear. The V and J ends lost 8 bases and 4 bases respectively, with 14 bases between them. Germline V CDR1 and CDR2: MNHEY, SMNVEV (reference sequence). The CDR3 has 13 amino acids.

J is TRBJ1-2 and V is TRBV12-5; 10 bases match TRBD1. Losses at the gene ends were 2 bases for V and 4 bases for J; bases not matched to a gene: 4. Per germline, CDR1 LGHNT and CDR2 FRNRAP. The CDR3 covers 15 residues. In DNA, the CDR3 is TGTGCTAGTGGTTTGACGCGACAGGGGGCCTATGGCTACACCTTC. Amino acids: CASGLTRQGAYGYTF.

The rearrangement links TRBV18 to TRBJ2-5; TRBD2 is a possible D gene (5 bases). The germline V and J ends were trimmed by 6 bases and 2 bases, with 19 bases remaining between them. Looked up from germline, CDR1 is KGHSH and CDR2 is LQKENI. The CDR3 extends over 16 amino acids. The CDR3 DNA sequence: TGTGCCAGCTCCATAAATAATATCGGGATGCAAGAGACCCAGTACTTC. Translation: CASSINNIGMQETQYF.

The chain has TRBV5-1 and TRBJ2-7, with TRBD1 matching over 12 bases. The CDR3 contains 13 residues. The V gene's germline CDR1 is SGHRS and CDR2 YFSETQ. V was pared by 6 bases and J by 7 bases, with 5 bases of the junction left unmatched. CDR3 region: CASTGTGGREQYF. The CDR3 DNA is TGCGCCAGCACCGGGACAGGGGGCCGGGAGCAGTACTTC.

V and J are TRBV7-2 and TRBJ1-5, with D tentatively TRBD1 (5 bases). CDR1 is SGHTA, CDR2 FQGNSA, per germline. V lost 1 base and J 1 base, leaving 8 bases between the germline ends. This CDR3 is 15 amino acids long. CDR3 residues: CASSLGQTSNQPQHF. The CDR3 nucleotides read TGTGCCAGCAGCTTAGGACAGACCAGCAATCAGCCCCAGCATTTT.

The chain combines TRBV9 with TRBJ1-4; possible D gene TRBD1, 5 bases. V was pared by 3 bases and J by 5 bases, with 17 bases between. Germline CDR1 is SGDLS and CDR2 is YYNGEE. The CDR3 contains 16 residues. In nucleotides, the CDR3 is TGTGCCAGCAGCGATTCACCTGGGACTTACAATGAAAAACTGTTTTTT. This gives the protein CASSDSPGTYNEKLFF.